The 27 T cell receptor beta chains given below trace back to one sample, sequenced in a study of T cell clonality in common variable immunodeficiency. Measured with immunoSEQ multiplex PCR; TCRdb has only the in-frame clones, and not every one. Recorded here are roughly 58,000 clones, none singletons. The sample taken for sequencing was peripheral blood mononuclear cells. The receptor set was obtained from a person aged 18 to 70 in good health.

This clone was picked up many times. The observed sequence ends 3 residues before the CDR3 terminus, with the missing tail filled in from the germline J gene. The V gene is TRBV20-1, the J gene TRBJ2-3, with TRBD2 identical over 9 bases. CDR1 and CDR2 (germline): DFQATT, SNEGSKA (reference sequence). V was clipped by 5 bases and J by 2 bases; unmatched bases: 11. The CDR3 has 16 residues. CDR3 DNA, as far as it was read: TGCAGTGCTTCTCTTGGGCTAGCGGGGTCCACAGATACG. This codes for CSASLGLAGSTDT. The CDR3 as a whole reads CSASLGLAGSTDTQYF.

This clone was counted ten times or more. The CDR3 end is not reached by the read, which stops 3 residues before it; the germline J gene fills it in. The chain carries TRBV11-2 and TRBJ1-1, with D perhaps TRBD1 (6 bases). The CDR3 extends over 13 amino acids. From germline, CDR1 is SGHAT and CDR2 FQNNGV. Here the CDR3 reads CASSSNTGTKAFF. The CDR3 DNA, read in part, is TGTGCCAGCAGCTCAAATACCGGGACAAAA.

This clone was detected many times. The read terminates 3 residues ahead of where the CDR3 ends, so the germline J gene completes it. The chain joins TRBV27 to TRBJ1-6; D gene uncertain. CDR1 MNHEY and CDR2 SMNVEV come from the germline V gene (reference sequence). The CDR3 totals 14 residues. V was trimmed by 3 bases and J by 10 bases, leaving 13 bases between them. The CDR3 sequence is CASSFWKEGSPLHF. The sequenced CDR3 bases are TGTGCCAGCAGTTTTTGGAAAGAGGGCTCACCC.

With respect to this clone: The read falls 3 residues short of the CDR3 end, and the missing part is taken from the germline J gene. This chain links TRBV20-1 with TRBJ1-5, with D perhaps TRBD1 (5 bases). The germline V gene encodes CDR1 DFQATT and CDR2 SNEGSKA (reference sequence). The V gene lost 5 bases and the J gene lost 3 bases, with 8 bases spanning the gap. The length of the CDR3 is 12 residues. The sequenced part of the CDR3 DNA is TGCAGTGCTGGGGCGTTCAATCAGCCC. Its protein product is CSAGAFNQP. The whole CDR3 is CSAGAFNQPQHF.

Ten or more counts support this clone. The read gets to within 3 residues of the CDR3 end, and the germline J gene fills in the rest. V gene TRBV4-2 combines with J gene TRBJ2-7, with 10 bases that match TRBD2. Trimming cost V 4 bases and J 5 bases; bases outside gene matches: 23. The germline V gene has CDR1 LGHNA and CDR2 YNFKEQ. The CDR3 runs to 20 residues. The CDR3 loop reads CASSRIGGLAGVVSFNEQYF. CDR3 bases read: TGTGCCAGCAGCCGAATAGGGGGCCTAGCGGGAGTAGTATCGTTCAACGAG.

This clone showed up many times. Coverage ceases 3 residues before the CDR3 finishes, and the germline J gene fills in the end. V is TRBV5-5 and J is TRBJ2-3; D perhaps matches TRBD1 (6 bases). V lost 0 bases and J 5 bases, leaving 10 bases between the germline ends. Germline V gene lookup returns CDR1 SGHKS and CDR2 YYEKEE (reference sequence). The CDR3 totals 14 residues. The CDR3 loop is CASSLVAGEDTQYF. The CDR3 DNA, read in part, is TGTGCCAGCAGCTTGGTCGCAGGGGAAGATACG.

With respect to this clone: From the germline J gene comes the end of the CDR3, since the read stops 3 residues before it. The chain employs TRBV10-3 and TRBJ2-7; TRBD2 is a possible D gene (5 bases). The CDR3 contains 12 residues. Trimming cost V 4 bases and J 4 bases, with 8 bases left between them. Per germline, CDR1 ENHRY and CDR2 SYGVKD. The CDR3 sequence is CAISGSGYEQYF. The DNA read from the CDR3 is TGTGCCATCAGTGGTTCGGGGTACGAG.

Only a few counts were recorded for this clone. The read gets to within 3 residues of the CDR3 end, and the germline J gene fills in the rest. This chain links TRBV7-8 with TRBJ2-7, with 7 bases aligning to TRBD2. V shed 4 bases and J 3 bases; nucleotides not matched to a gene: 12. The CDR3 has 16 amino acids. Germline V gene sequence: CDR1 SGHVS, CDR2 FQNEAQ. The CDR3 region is CASSSPGRERDYEQYF. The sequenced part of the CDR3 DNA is TGTGCCAGCAGCTCCCCTGGTAGGGAGCGGGACTACGAG.

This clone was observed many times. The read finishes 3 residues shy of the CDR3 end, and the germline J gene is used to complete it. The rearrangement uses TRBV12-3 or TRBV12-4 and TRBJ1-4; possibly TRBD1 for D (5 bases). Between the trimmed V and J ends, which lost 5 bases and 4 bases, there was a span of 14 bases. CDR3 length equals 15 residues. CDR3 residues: CASSPGRGNNEKLFF. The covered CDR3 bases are TGTGCCAGCAGTCCAGGACGGGGGAATAATGAAAAA.

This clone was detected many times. CDR3 DNA, as far as it was read: TGTGCCAGCAGCTTGGTTACCTACGAG. Its protein is CASSLVTYE. The CDR3 reads in full as CASSLVTYEQYF. V and J are TRBV5-6 and TRBJ2-7; no definite D call. The read ends 3 residues shy of where the CDR3 ends; the end is completed using the germline J gene. CDR3 size: 12 residues. V was shortened by 0 bases and J by 2 bases, with 3 bases between the two germline ends. Germline CDR1 and CDR2: SGHDT and YYEEEE.

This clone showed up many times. The CDR3 reads CASSPPSGQGKTEAFF. The DNA read from the CDR3 is TGTGCCAGCTCACCACCGTCAGGACAGGGTAAGACCGAA. The chain uses TRBV18 and TRBJ1-1, with 8 bases identical to TRBD1. The sequenced fragment ends 3 residues before the CDR3 boundary, so the rest is inferred from the germline J gene. The CDR3 runs to 16 residues. Germline V gene data show CDR1 as KGHSH and CDR2 as LQKENI.

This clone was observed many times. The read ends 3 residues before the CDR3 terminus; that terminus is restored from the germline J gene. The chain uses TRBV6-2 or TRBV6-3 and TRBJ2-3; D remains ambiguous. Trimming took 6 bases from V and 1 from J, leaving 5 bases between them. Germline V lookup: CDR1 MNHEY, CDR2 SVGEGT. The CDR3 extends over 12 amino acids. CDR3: CASSRGTDTQYF. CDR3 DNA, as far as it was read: TGTGCCAGCAGCCGGGGCACAGATACG.

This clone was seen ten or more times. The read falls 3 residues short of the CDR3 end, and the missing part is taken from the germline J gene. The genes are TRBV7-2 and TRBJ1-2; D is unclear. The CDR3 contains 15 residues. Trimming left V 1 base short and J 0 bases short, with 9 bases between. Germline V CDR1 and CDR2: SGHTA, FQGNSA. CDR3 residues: CASSLGVGANYGYTF. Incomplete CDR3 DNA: TGTGCCAGCAGCTTAGGAGTCGGGGCTAACTATGGC.

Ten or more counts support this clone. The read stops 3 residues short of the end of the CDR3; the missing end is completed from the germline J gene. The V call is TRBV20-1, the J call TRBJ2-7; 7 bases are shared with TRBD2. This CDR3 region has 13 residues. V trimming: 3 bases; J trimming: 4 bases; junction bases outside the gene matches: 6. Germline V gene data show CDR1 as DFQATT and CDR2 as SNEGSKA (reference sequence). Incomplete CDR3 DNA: TGCAGTGCTAGTGGGAGGGGAAGGTACGAG. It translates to CSASGRGRYE. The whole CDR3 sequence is CSASGRGRYEQYF.

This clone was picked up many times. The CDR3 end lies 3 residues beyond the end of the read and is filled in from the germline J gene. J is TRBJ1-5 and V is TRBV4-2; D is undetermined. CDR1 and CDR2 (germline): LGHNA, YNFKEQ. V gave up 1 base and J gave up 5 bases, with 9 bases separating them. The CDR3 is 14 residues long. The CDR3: CASSQVSGYQPQHF. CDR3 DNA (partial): TGTGCCAGCAGCCAAGTTTCGGGGTATCAGCCC.

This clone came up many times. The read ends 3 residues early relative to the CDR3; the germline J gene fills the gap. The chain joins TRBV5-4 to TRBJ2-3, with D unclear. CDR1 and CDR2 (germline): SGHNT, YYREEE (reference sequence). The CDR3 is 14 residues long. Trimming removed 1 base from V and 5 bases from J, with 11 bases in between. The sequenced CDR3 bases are TGTGCCAGCAGCTTGAGCACCCCTCAAGATACG. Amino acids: CASSLSTPQDT. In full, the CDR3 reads CASSLSTPQDTQYF.

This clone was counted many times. Partial CDR3 DNA: TGTGCCAGTAGTAAGGGACAGGGATATCGAGCTAATCAGCCC. Translated: CASSKGQGYRANQP. The whole CDR3 sequence is CASSKGQGYRANQPQHF. The rearrangement joins TRBV19 to TRBJ1-5; 9 bases line up with TRBD1. Read coverage stops 3 residues before the CDR3 terminus; the germline J gene supplies the remainder. The CDR3 extends over 17 amino acids. The germline V gene has CDR1 LNHDA and CDR2 SQIVND (reference sequence). The trim removed 4 bases at V and 4 bases at J, leaving 11 bases unmatched. Together with reference TRBV19 and TRBJ1-5, the CDR3 gives the full variable domain: DGGITQSPKYLFRKEGQNVTLSCEQNLNHDAMYWYRQDPGQGLRLIYYSQIVNDFQKGDIAEGYSVSREKKESFPLTVTSAQKNPTAFYLCASSKGQGYRANQPQHFGDGTRLSIL.

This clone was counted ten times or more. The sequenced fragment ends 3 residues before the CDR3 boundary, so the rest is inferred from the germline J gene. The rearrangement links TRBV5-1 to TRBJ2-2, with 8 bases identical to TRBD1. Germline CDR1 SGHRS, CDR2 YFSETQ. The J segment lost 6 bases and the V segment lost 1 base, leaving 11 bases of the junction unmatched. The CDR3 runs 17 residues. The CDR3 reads CASSLNYDRGSPGELFF. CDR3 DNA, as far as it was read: TGCGCCAGCAGCTTGAACTATGACAGGGGTAGTCCCGGGGAG.

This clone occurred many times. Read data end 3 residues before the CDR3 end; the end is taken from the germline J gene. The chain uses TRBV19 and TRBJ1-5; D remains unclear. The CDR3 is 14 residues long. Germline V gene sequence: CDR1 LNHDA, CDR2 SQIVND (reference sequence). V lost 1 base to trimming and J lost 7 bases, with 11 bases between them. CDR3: CASSIGRVHQPQHF. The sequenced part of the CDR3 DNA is TGTGCCAGTAGTATAGGCCGGGTCCACCAGCCC.

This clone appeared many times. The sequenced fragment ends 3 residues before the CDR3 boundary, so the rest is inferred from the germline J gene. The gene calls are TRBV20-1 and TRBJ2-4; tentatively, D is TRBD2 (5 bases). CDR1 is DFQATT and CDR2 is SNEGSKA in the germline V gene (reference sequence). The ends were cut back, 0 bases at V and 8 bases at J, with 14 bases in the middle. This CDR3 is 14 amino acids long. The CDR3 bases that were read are TGCAGTGCTAGAGATAGTTTACTGAGGGACATT. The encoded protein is CSARDSLLRDI. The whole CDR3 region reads CSARDSLLRDIQYF.

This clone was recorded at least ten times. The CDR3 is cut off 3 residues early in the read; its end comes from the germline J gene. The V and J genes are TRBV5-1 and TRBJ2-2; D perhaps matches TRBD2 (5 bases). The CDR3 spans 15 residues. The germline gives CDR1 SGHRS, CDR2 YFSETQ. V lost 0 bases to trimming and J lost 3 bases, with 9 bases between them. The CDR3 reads CASSLEAGDTGELFF. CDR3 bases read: TGCGCCAGCAGCTTGGAAGCCGGGGACACCGGGGAG.

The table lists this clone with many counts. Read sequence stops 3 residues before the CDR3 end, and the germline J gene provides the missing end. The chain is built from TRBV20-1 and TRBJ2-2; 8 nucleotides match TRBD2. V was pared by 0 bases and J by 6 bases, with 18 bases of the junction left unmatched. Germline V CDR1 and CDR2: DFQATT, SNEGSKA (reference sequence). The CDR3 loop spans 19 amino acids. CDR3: CSARDSMSGSLVQAGELFF. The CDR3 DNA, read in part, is TGCAGTGCTAGAGATTCTATGAGCGGGAGTCTTGTTCAGGCCGGGGAG.

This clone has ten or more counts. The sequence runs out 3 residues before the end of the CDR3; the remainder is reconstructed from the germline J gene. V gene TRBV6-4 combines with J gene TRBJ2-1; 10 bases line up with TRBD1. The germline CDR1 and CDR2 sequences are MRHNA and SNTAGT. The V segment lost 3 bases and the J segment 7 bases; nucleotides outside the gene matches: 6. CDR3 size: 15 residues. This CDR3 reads CASSDPGQGLNEQFF. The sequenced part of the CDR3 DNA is TGTGCCAGCAGTGATCCGGGACAGGGGTTGAATGAG.

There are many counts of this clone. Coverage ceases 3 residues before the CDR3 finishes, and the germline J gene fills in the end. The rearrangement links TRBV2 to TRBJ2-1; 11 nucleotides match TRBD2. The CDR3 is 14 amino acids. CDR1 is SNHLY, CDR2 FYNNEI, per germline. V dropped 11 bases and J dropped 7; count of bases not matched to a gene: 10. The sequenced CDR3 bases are TGTGCCGGGGAATCGGGACTAGCGGATAATGAG. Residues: CAGESGLADNE. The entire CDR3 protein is CAGESGLADNEQFF. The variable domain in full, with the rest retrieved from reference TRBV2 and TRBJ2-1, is EPEVTQTPSHQVTQMGQEVILRCVPISNHLYFYWYRQILGQKVEFLVSFYNNEISEKSEIFDDQFSVERPDGSNFTLKIRSTKLEDSAMYFCAGESGLADNEQFFGPGTRLTVL.

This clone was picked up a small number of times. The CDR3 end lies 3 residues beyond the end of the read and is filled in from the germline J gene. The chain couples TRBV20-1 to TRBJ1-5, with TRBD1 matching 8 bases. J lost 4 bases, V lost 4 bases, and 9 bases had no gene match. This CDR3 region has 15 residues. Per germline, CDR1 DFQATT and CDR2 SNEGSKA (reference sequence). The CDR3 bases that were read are TGCAGTGCTACCCCCCCACAGGGGGATAATCAGCCC. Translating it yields CSATPPQGDNQP. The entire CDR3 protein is CSATPPQGDNQPQHF.

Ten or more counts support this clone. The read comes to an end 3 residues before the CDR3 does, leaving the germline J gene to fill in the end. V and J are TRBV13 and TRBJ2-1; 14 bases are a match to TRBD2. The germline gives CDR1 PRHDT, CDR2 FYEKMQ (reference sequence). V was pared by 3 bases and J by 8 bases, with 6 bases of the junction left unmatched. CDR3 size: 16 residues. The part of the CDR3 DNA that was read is TGTGCCAGCAGCTTGTGGGGGACTAGCGGGAGCGATGAG. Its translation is CASSLWGTSGSDE. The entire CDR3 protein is CASSLWGTSGSDEQFF.

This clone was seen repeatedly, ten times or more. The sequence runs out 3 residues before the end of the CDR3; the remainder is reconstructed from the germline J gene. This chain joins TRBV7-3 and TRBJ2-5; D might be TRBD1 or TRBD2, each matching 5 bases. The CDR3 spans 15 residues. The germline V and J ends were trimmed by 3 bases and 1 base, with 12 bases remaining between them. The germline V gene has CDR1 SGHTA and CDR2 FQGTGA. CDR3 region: CASSLRGSPQETQYF. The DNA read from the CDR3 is TGTGCCAGCAGCTTGAGGGGCAGTCCCCAAGAGACC. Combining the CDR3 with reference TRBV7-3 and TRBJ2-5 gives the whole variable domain GAGVSQTPSNKVTEKGKYVELRCDPISGHTALYWYRQSLGQGPEFLIYFQGTGAADDSGLPNDRFFAVRPEGSVSTLKIQRTERGDSAVYLCASSLRGSPQETQYFGPGTRLLVL.